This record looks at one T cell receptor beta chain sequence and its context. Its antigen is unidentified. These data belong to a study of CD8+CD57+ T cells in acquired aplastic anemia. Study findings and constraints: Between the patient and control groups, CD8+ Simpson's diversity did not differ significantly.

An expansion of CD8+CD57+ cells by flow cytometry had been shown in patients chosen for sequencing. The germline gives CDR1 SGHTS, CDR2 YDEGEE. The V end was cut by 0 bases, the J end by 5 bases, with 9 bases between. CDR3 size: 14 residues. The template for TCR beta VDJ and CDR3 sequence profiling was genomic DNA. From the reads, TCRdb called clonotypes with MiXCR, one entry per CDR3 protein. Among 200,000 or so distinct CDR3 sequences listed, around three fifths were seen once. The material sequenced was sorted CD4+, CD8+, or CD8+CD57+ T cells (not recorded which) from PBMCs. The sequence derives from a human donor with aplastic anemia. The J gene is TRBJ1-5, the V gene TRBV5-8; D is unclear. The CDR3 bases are TGTGCCAGCAGCTTGGAACTATCCTATCAGCCCCAGCATTTT. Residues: CASSLELSYQPQHF.